This T cell receptor (beta chain) came from a study of blood T cell repertoires in COVID-19. The wider study: Samples of COVID-19 (acute and convalescent) were obtained from the United States, Italy and Spain. Sources were T cells, B-cell-depleted T cells, or PBMCs; the material itself was cDNA or gDNA.

As originally analysed: Nucleated cell number was recorded as an estimate derived from reference gene primer amplification. The assay was immunoSEQ multiplex PCR, and TCRdb's table has in-frame clones only and misses some. V and J calls and clone size follow that table, whereas D and trimming were derived from the DNA. This table has 63,000 or so clones, 82% appearing once. This CDR3 has 18 residues. J was trimmed by 2 bases and V by 3 bases; bases with no gene match: 11. CDR1 SGHKS and CDR2 YYEKEE come from the germline V gene (reference sequence). This clone has only a few counts. Source material: peripheral blood. The receptor was isolated from an elderly man with active COVID-19. This chain links TRBV5-5 with TRBJ1-5; the match to TRBD1 covers 10 bases. The CDR3 spells CASSSGRDRGVGNQPQHF. In nucleotides, the CDR3 is TGTGCCAGCAGCTCCGGTCGGGACAGGGGAGTAGGCAATCAGCCCCAGCATTTT.